This paragraph covers one TCR beta chain sequence. There are 13 residues in the CDR3. The ends were cut back, 4 bases at V and 3 bases at J, with 9 bases in the middle. The germline V gene has CDR1 MGHRA and CDR2 YSYEKL. This table comes from immunoSEQ multiplex PCR, and its TCRdb copy is limited to in-frame clones, with some not included. The sample contains under 85,000 clones, 85% of which appear only once. The data derive from a study of blood T cell repertoires in COVID-19. Study in general: Acute and convalescent COVID-19 specimens originated in the United States, Italy and Spain.

This sequence was found in an elderly man with acute or convalescent COVID-19. The sequenced sample was peripheral blood. The V and J genes are TRBV4-1 and TRBJ1-1, with D tentatively TRBD1 (5 bases). The CDR3, as DNA: TGCGCCAGCAGCCCTCCGGGGGACACTGAAGCTTTCTTT. Amino acids: CASSPPGDTEAFF.